This T cell receptor (beta chain) was identified in a study of blood T cells in healthy people across ages. Turning to the study itself: About one barcoded beta molecule per two T cells came from capture by template switching.

Sample-barcoded 5' priming and a J-beta primer mix drove a second PCR of roughly 7 to 11 cycles. TCRdb called the 5' RACE reads again in MiXCR, with one record for every CDR3 protein. This table holds hundreds of thousands of distinct CDR3 sequences, about 30% found once. CDR1 and CDR2 from the germline V gene are SNHLY and FYNNEI. This CDR3 is built from 19 residues. V shed 6 bases and J 7 bases; nucleotides not matched to a gene: 19. A few counts support this clonotype. Source material: blood. This sequence joins TRBV2 and TRBJ2-5; 14 nucleotides line up with TRBD2. The receptor was derived from an elderly woman in good health. The CDR3 bases are TGTGCCAGCAGCTCTCCGACTAGCGGGGGGGCGGAAATTTGGGGGACCCAGTACTTC. Its protein is CASSSPTSGGAEIWGTQYF.